The T cell receptor beta chain described here comes from a study of T cells after yellow fever vaccination. Looking at the study overall: Each low-cell-number fraction was prepared by means of SMART-Seq v4 Ultra Low Input. Regarding the study as a whole: Reappearing after the booster were most of the clones from primary vaccination (approximately 96% CD4, 70% to 90% CD8).

In its sample, this clonotype was seen a few times. The target antigen is unknown. Germline loops: CDR1 LGHDT, CDR2 YNNKEL (reference sequence). The length of the CDR3 is 15 residues. V lost 6 bases and J 4 bases, leaving 16 bases between the germline ends. The study made its TCR cDNA through 5'RACE template switching. That step introduced a universal primer site along with UMIs. TCRdb used MiXCR to reprocess the 5' RACE reads, holding one entry per CDR3 protein. The sample holds about 320,000 distinct CDR3 sequences, about 6.9% seen once. The sequence was collected from a man aged 18-30 years who received the YFV17D yellow fever vaccine. This chain joins TRBV3-1 and TRBJ1-3, with D perhaps TRBD1 (6 bases). The sequencing here drew on PBMCs, taken approximately 47 days after the first yellow fever vaccination. The CDR3 DNA reads as TGTGCCAGCAGTGCATACAGGGACGGCGGAAACACCATATATTTT. Translating it yields CASSAYRDGGNTIYF.